This TCR beta chain was sequenced for a study of OX40 agonist ivuxolimab in advanced cancers. Study details: Antecedent anti-PD-1, anti-PD-L1 or anti-CTLA-4 therapy was permissible, with 40% having received some.

TCRdb's table, derived via immunoSEQ multiplex PCR, lists solely in-frame clones and lacks some. The sample yields approximately 35,000 clones, roughly 72% seen once. As concerns this clone: No antigen is known for it.

The study, taken as a whole, reports: The study did not work out the antigen specificity of the expanded peripheral T cells. At 0.1 to 3.0 mg/kg, clonal expansion of CD4+ and CD8+ blood T cells had occurred by week 6.

Drawing of blood for sampling happened at baseline, at cycle 4 day 1, and at cycle 7 day 1. V lost 4 bases to trimming and J lost 4 bases; unmatched junction nucleotides: 7. The V gene's germline CDR1 is SGHRS and CDR2 YFSETQ. The CDR3 has 17 amino acids. The chain employs TRBV5-1 and TRBJ2-2; TRBD2 aligns across 13 bases. The receptor was isolated from an adult with an advanced solid tumor such as melanoma, head and neck, liver or kidney cancer. Sequences were derived from CD4+ or CD8+ T cells sorted from blood, sampled in a trial of the OX40 agonist ivuxolimab. For the CDR3, the DNA is TGCGCCAGCAGCCCGGGACTAGCGGGGAAAGGCACCGGGGAGCTGTTTTTT. Its protein product is CASSPGLAGKGTGELFF. Supplemented by reference TRBV5-1 and TRBJ2-2, the full variable domain reads KAGVTQTPRYLIKTRGQQVTLSCSPISGHRSVSWYQQTPGQGLQFLFEYFSETQRNKGNFPGRFSGRQFSNSRSEMNVSTLELGDSALYLCASSPGLAGKGTGELFFGEGSRLTVL.